These 10 T cell receptor beta chains came from one sample sequenced in a study of control samples from healthy donors and cancer patients. Method: immunoSEQ multiplex PCR; TCRdb's copy keeps in-frame clones and lacks some. The data show around 86,000 clones, around 90% seen once. The specimen sequenced was PBMCs. Receptors were obtained from a woman aged 55-70 years with head and neck cancer.

CDR3 sequence reads: CSASPAFSGYTF. CDR3 nucleotide sequence: TGCAGTGCTAGTCCGGCGTTTAGTGGCTACACCTTC. The rearrangement links TRBV20-1 to TRBJ1-2; D unresolved. CDR3 size: 12 residues. V was clipped by 3 bases and J by 7 bases, with 12 bases between them. Germline CDR1 is DFQATT and CDR2 is SNEGSKA (reference sequence).

The J gene is TRBJ2-7, the V gene TRBV4-1, with 8 bases fitting TRBD1. The CDR3 consists of 14 residues. Germline V gives CDR1 MGHRA, CDR2 YSYEKL. V dropped 2 bases and J dropped 6; count of bases not matched to a gene: 6. The CDR3 sequence is CASSQSPGQVEQYF. In DNA, the CDR3 is TGCGCCAGCAGCCAATCCCCGGGACAGGTCGAGCAGTACTTC.

The gene calls are TRBV24-1 and TRBJ2-1, with TRBD2 identical over 11 bases. After removal of 5 bases from V and 9 bases from J, the junction contained 8 bases not matched to a gene. The CDR3 runs to 15 residues. Germline CDR1 reads KGHDR; CDR2 reads SFDVKD. The CDR3 DNA reads TGTGCCACCAGTGGGAGACTAGCGGGATATCGTGAGCAGTTCTTC. It translates to CATSGRLAGYREQFF.

J is TRBJ1-1 and V is TRBV30; no clear D gene. The ends were cut back, 2 bases at V and 1 base at J, with 20 bases in the middle. The germline gives CDR1 GTSNPN, CDR2 SVGIG (reference sequence). CDR3 size: 17 residues. DNA of the CDR3: TGTGCCTGGAGTACTTTAGAAATGGTAAGCCCGAACACTGAAGCTTTCTTT. Residues: CAWSTLEMVSPNTEAFF.

This rearrangement joins TRBV5-6 to TRBJ2-5; D gene unclear. The CDR3 runs 11 residues. V was shortened by 2 bases and J by 5 bases, with 4 bases between the two germline ends. The germline gives CDR1 SGHDT, CDR2 YYEEEE. CDR3 sequence (DNA): TGTGCCAGCAGCTTTGGTGAGACCCAGTACTTC. Amino acids: CASSFGETQYF.

The V gene is TRBV9, the J gene TRBJ2-1; TRBD2 aligns across 9 bases. V lost 4 bases to trimming and J lost 1 base; unmatched junction nucleotides: 3. Germline V gives CDR1 SGDLS, CDR2 YYNGEE. The CDR3 is 15 residues long. CDR3 bases: TGTGCCAGCAGCCTTAGCGGGAGATCCTACAATGAGCAGTTCTTC. This codes for CASSLSGRSYNEQFF. Full variable domain (remainder filled in from reference TRBV9 and TRBJ2-1): DSGVTQTPKHLITATGQRVTLRCSPRSGDLSVYWYQQSLDQGLQFLIQYYNGEERAKGNILERFSAQQFPDLHSELNLSSLELGDSALYFCASSLSGRSYNEQFFGPGTRLTVL.

The chain couples TRBV3-1 (or the pseudogene TRBV3-2) to TRBJ1-1; D ambiguous. The CDR3 totals 14 residues. V gave up 1 base and J gave up 10 bases, with 16 bases separating them. In germline, CDR1 is LGHDT, CDR2 YNNKEL (reference sequence). CDR3 region: CASSQGVDNSGAFF. The CDR3 DNA follows: TGTGCCAGCAGCCAAGGGGTCGATAATAGTGGAGCTTTCTTT.

The chain carries TRBV7-3 and TRBJ2-1; 15 bases agree with TRBD2. Germline V CDR1 and CDR2: SGHTA, FQGTGA. Unmatched junction bases numbered 3, after V lost 2 bases and J lost 7 bases. This CDR3 region has 16 residues. The CDR3 protein is CASSLGLAGGWNEQFF. Written as DNA, the CDR3 is TGTGCCAGCAGCTTAGGACTAGCGGGAGGGTGGAATGAGCAGTTCTTC.

V and J are TRBV28 and TRBJ2-1, with a weak D call TRBD2 (6 bases). The germline V gene encodes CDR1 MDHEN and CDR2 SYDVKM. Trimming cost V 3 bases and J 3 bases, with 9 bases left between them. CDR3 length equals 14 residues. CDR3 in amino acids: CASSFTDYYNEQFF. The CDR3 region has the DNA TGTGCCAGCAGTTTTACGGACTACTACAATGAGCAGTTCTTC.

The V and J genes are TRBV12-3 or TRBV12-4 and TRBJ2-5; possibly TRBD1 or TRBD2 for D (5 bases each). The CDR3 extends over 11 amino acids. The germline V and J ends were trimmed by 4 bases and 5 bases, with 5 bases remaining between them. CDR3 loop: CASSWGETQYF. CDR3 nucleotide sequence: TGTGCCAGCAGTTGGGGGGAGACCCAGTACTTC.